This T cell receptor (beta chain) is drawn from a study of cytomegalovirus exposure and HLA in healthy donors (dated by TCRdb to the late 2010s). Describing the broader study: In an earlier analysis of roughly 500 of the donors, 276 Gb of sequence data and 120 million or so unique TCR beta sequences from about 179 million T cells were reported. Of the roughly 390 genotyped donors, approximately 80% fell in the genetic ancestry cluster associated with self-reported Caucasian donors. Donor age, sex, ethnicity and CMV serostatus were compiled alongside the repertoire data. A separate validation cohort of roughly 120 different subjects was used in addition to the 666-subject first cohort. Across some 400 genotyped donors of the cohort, an average of roughly 230,000 unique TCR beta nucleotide sequences per donor were sequenced, and roughly 20% of those sequences were non-productive. Around 320 gigabases of sequencing data and tens of millions of unique TCR sequences were included in an early release covering 500 to 750 HLA-typed donors. Typing coverage differed by locus: A, B, C, DRB1 and DQB1 were typed in about 620-640 donors, DQA1 in around 500, DPA1 in 600 to 610, and DPB1 in about 450. Genome-wide SNP genotypes for about three fifths of the roughly 670 donors were used in a later genetic analysis, which treated that subset as a discovery cohort. The later analysis used no new phenotypic data to find candidate immune exposures, relying instead on TCR beta sequences and their occurrence across donors. All discovery cohort repertoires had been generated using a single sequencing platform. A later analysis re-analyzed previously published TCR beta repertoires from roughly 630 donors and added high-resolution HLA genotyping to study TCR occurrence patterns. Four or five DR-DQ haplotypes were handled as single units for association and clustering because linkage in the cohort was strong. HLA typing included class I and class II loci at four-digit resolution. To predict cytomegalovirus infection status, the study brought together high-throughput TCR immunosequencing, statistical association of individual TCRs with disease status, and machine learning. The T cell repertoires of around 730 subjects were profiled by immunosequencing and related to cytomegalovirus serostatus. In an earlier analysis of a few hundred of the donors, high-throughput TCR beta sequencing was used to judge whether each TCR beta V gene segment behaved as functional or pseudogenic. The study aimed to test whether signatures of past pathogen exposure could be identified by cataloging public T cell receptors. Results the study describes overall, beyond this receptor: An earlier analysis of around 600 of the donors showed that most TCR beta V segments appeared in productive rearrangements either about 87% or about 30% of the time, which broadly matched IMGT annotations. Only TCR beta chains were sequenced in this cohort, and the absence of alpha or paired-chain data limited detectable features. A group of highly shared sequence variants was considered likely to be a technical artifact of the sequencing pipeline. According to the authors, the approach could potentially be generalized to other disease states and immunological phenotypes. Because HLA typing was unavailable for some donors at each locus, only the typed subset was used in association tests. CMV serostatus was the only immune exposure information available for the cohort. In a later genetic analysis, a missense DCLRE1C variant was associated with V-gene and J-gene trimming of TCR beta chains, and the association was replicated in an independent cohort. Over 15 rarely observed V segments, including chromosome 9 orphons, were excluded from the earlier analysis of about 600 of the donors because counts were too low. Some IMGT-functional V segments, including TRBV6-2 and TRBV6-3, could not be distinguished by the 87-base-pair reads and were therefore excluded. Sequencing depth was assumed to be roughly uniform across donors in the presence/absence analyses, though that assumption may not hold. A later analysis found that most CMV-associated TCR beta chains appeared HLA-restricted, with HLA associations seemingly driven largely by CMV exposure. The study gave a list of some 150 TCR beta chains associated with cytomegalovirus. Most TCR sequences were seen in very few donors, while some public TCRs were found in many individuals. In a later analysis, around 15,000 TCR beta sequences were associated with specific HLA alleles at a false discovery rate of 0.05. Several of the top co-occurrence clusters appeared to be linked to parvovirus B19, influenza, CMV and Epstein-Barr virus, according to a later analysis. In a later genetic analysis, fewer N-insertions in productive TCRs were reported among donors in an Asian-associated ancestry cluster than the 666-donor mean. In a later analysis, HLA-associated TCR beta chains showed more clonal expansion and lower generation probabilities than non-associated chains that were equally common. A further reported finding was that TCR beta sequences accurately predicted the HLA-A and HLA-B alleles for most subjects in the first cohort. The classifier was reported to diagnose cytomegalovirus status with high specificity and sensitivity in both the original and validation cohorts. When HLA alleles, especially DR and DQ, strongly co-occurred, TCR associations were difficult to assign to individual alleles. In a later analysis, the rate of TCR association differed among HLA loci, with DRB1 alleles having the most associated TCRs and HLA-C alleles having the fewest. In vitro tests confirmed that a few of the cytomegalovirus-associated TCR beta chains recognize cytomegalovirus antigens. Linkage disequilibrium might explain the correlated functional status among segregating V segments, but an unknown experimental factor could not be ruled out.

As regards this clone: Its target antigen remains unknown. There are no base qualities to consult, and no much larger clone falls within one base.

Library prep was done by the immunoSEQ multiplex PCR assay. A mixture of 60 forward primers for TCR Vbeta segments and 13 reverse primers for TCR Jbeta segments was used in the multiplex PCR. A multiplex PCR assay on genomic DNA amplified the CDR3 region of rearranged TCR beta genes. The Illumina HiSeq System was used to sequence the amplified TCR beta libraries as 87-base-pair reads. The study's processing was this. A later analysis counted some 80 million unique TCR beta chains across the roughly 700 repertoires, and roughly 9.9 million of these chains were shared by at least two donors. A nearest-neighbor algorithm error-corrected the raw reads and collapsed the reads into unique sequences, merging closely related sequences to remove PCR and sequencing errors. Alignment of CDR3 sequences to IMGT reference sequences was used to assign V, D and J gene segments. For a sequence to be retained, at least a six-nucleotide match to both a V gene segment and a J gene segment was required. A rearrangement was called productive if the CDR3 had no stop codons and remained in frame with V and J, and every other rearrangement was called non-productive. Following IMGT convention, CDR3 was defined as the stretch from the second conserved V-encoded cysteine up to the conserved J-encoded phenylalanine. The earlier analysis of 550 to 650 of the donors excluded any sequence lacking an unambiguous match to a single V gene segment. An earlier analysis of 500 to 700 of the donors classified V segments as functional when productive rearrangements were above 56.7% and as segregating when the standard deviation between donors was above 5%. A statistical classification framework was developed to diagnose cytomegalovirus status using the catalog of TCR beta chain sequences. In a later analysis, TCR nucleotide sequences were compared against IMGT/GENE-DB human TR gene sequences so that V and J genes could be assigned. The TCRdist pipeline was used in a later analysis to assign CDR3 sequences and most-parsimonious VDJ recombination scenarios. In a later analysis, each TCR beta chain was defined by its CDR3 amino acid sequence together with its V-gene family, and reads without a unique V-gene family were excluded. A later analysis removed nearly 600 highly shared, low-generation-probability nucleotide sequences to deal with suspected cross-contamination and a sequencing artifact. For each public chain, a later analysis derived a clonal expansion index from normalized ranks of inferred template counts within each repertoire. In a later analysis, generation probabilities were computed with a VDJ recombination model fitted to out-of-frame rearrangements, and the resulting probabilities were checked against IGoR. A later analysis scored TCR-TCR, TCR-HLA and TCR-CMV co-occurrence with hypergeometric tests, applying a repertoire-size bias correction to TCR pairs. In a later analysis, false discovery rates were estimated by permuting HLA or CMV assignments 20 times. In a later analysis, co-occurring TCRs were grouped using DBSCAN, and TCRdist sequence similarity was added for clustering within HLA-allele-positive subsets. Repertoires with fewer than 30,000 or more than 120,000 public chains, plus five repertoires with anomalous nucleotide sharing, were excluded from co-occurrence clustering. TCRdb retrieved this table from immuneACCESS and kept in-frame rearrangements only. Not all clones are present; in checked studies, unresolved V genes account for under half, and no reason is known for the remainder. Clonal size and the V and J genes are those of that table, whereas D and trimming came from the DNA. Here the sample has more than 95,000 clones; about 85% occur a single time. 4% of the sample lies in the top ten.

The cohort comprised some 680 healthy bone marrow donors. All cohort members were sampled while nominally healthy, although unrecorded immune exposures were likely present. The donor tested CMV seropositive and was one of the 289 seropositive cohort members. A peripheral blood sample was provided by each donor, and peripheral blood mononuclear cells were used for TCR beta sequencing. The Qiagen DNeasy Blood Extraction Kit was used to extract genomic DNA from the blood cell samples. Sequences SEHNR (CDR1) and FQNEAQ (CDR2) are obtained from the germline V gene (reference sequence). The CDR3 runs 16 residues from the cysteine to the phenylalanine. The read is trimmed to its CDR3 DNA, 48 bases read in frame from base 1. Trimming costs V 5 bases and J 4 bases, and their ends lie 19 bases apart.

The rearrangement combines TRBV7-9 with TRBJ2-3; TRBD2 is a weak D gene call, 6 bases matching. Specimen: PBMCs. This clonotype was obtained from a man younger than 35 in good health and CMV-seropositive. The nucleotide sequence reads as follows: TGTGCCAGCAGCGCGACTCGGGAGTGGTCGGCAGATACGCAGTATTTT. It translates as CASSATREWSADTQYF.